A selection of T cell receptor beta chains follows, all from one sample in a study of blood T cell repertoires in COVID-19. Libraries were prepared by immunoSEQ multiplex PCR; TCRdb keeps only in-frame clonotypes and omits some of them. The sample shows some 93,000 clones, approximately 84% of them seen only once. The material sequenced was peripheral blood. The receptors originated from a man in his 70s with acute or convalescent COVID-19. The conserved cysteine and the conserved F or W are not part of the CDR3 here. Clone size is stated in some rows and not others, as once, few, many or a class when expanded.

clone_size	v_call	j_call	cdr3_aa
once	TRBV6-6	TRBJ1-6	AITRDRAGSPLH
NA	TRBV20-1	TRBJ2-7	SARAGVEQY
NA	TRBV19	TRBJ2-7	ASIGQSPYEQY
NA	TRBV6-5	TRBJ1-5	ASSYSILGYQPQH
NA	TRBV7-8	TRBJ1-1	ASSLASGVTEAF
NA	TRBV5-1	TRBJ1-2	ARSNVETGYGYT
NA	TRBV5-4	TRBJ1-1	ASSLQIMNTEAF
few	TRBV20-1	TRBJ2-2	SASVGGGLAENTGELF
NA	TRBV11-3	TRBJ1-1	ASSLDRNTEAF
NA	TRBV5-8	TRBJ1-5	ASSRGQSNQPQH
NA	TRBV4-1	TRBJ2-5	ASSQFLYSSGRAQETQY
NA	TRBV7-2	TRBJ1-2	ASSLGPTGNYGYT
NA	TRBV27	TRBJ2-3	ASSPWGDTDTQY
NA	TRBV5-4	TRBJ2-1	ASSPLIAPEQF
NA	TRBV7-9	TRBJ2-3	ASSFESHTQY
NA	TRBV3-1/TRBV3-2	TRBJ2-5	ASSPDRWEYQETQY
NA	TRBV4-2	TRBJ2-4	ASSQDLGHSESNIQY
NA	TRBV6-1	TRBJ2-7	ASSEAPRGISYEQY
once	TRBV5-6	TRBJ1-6	ASSLDSPGSYNSPLH
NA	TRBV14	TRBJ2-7	ASSHLDSPSYEQY
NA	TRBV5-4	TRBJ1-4	ASSSGQETTNEKLF
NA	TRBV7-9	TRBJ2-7	ASRGDSSYEQY
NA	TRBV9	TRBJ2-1	ASSVGRDNEQF
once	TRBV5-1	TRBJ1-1	ASSYQVGNTEAF
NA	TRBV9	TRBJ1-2	ASSVGPQPRGYGYT
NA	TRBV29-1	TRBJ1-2	SVDPGALGYGYT
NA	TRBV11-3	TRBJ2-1	ASSPSAGFGNEQF
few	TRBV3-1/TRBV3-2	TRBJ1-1	ASSQALGGHTEAF
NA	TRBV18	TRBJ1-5	ASSPPAPNQPQH
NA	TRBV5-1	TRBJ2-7	ASSLEGGYGSYEQY
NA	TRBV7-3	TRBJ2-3	ASSLLDRLSTDTQY
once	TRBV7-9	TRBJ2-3	ASSLSQDRRSDTQY
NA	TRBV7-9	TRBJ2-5	ASSLVSGQETQY